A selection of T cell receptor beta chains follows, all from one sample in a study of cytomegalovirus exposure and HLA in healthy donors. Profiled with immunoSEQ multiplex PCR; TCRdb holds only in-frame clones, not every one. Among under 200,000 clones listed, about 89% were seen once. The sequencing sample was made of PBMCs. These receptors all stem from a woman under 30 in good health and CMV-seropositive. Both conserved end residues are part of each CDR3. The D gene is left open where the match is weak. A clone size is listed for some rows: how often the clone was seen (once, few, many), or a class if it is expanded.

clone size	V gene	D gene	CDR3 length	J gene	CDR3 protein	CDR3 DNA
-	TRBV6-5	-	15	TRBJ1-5	CASSFRFGSNQPQHF	TGTGCCAGCAGTTTCCGATTTGGCAGCAATCAGCCCCAGCATTTT
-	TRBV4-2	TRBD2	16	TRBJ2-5	CASSLGSGLEQETQYF	TGTGCCAGCAGCCTGGGTTCGGGACTAGAACAAGAGACCCAGTACTTC
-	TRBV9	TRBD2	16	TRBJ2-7	CASSVGLAGRLHEQYF	TGTGCCAGCAGCGTAGGACTAGCGGGAAGGTTACACGAGCAGTACTTC
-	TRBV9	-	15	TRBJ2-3	CASSVEGGATDTQYF	TGTGCCAGCAGCGTCGAGGGGGGGGCCACAGATACGCAGTATTTT
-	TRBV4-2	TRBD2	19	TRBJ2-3	CASSQDPTSGVSGTDTQYF	TGTGCCAGCAGCCAAGATCCCACTAGCGGGGTATCGGGCACAGATACGCAGTATTTT
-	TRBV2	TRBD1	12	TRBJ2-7	CASDRDRYEQYF	TGTGCCAGCGACCGGGACAGATACGAGCAGTACTTC
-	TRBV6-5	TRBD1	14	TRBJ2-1	CASTRDRGQNEQFF	TGTGCCAGCACCAGGGACAGGGGGCAAAATGAGCAGTTCTTC
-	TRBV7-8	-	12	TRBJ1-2	CASSFYSHGYTF	TGTGCCAGCAGCTTCTACAGCCACGGCTACACCTTC
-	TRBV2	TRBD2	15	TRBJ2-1	CASRLAGTTYNEQFF	TGTGCCAGCAGACTAGCGGGGACTACCTACAATGAGCAGTTCTTC
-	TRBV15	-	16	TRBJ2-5	CATSRPLDSLQETQYF	TGTGCCACCAGCAGACCCCTGGACAGCCTCCAAGAGACCCAGTACTTC
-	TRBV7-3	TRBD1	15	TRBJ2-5	CASSPFGTAQETQYF	TGTGCCAGCAGCCCCTTCGGGACAGCCCAAGAGACCCAGTACTTC
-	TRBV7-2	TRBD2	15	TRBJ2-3	CASSLGGGDTDTQYF	TGTGCCAGCAGCTTAGGTGGGGGGGACACAGATACGCAGTATTTT
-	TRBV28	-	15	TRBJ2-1	CASSLAVLSYNEQFF	TGTGCCAGCAGTTTAGCGGTTCTCTCCTACAATGAGCAGTTCTTC
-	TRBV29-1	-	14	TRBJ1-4	CSVREGGTNEKLFF	TGCAGCGTGCGTGAAGGGGGAACTAATGAAAAACTGTTTTTT
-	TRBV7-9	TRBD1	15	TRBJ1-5	CASSLGQGQNQPQHF	TGTGCCAGCAGCTTAGGACAGGGGCAGAATCAGCCCCAGCATTTT
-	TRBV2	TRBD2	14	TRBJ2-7	CASRVSGGTYEQYF	TGTGCCAGCAGGGTTAGCGGGGGGACCTACGAGCAGTACTTC
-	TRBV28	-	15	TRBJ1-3	CASRMDSTPGNTIYF	TGTGCCAGCAGAATGGACAGCACGCCCGGAAACACCATATATTTT
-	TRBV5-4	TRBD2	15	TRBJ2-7	CASSLGSSGRYEQYF	TGTGCCAGCAGCTTGGGTTCTAGCGGGAGATACGAGCAGTACTTC
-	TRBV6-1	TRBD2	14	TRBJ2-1	CASSRAGEYNEQFF	TGTGCCAGCAGTAGGGCGGGAGAGTACAATGAGCAGTTCTTC
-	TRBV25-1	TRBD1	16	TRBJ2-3	CASSEFPGRGQYTQYF	TGTGCCAGCAGTGAATTCCCCGGCAGGGGGCAATATACGCAGTATTTT
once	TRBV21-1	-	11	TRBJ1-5	CASSIYQPQHF	TGTGCCAGCAGCATCTACCAGCCCCAGCATTTT
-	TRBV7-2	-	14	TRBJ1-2	CASSLQQGDNGYTF	TGTGCCAGCAGCTTACAGCAGGGTGACAATGGCTACACCTTC
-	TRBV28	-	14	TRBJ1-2	CASRPGTTNYGYTF	TGTGCCAGCAGGCCGGGAACCACTAACTATGGCTACACCTTC
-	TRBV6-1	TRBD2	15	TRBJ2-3	CASRRTSGSTDTQYF	TGTGCCAGCAGACGGACTAGCGGGAGCACAGATACGCAGTATTTT
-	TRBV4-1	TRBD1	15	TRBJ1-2	CASSQGQTGRYGYTF	TGCGCCAGCAGCCAAGGTCAGACAGGGAGGTATGGCTACACCTTC
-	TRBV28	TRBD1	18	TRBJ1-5	CASSLLTASGGSNQPQHF	TGTGCCAGCAGTTTATTAACGGCATCAGGGGGGAGCAATCAGCCCCAGCATTTT
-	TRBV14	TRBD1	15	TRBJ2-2	CASRPLGQGTGELFF	TGTGCCAGCAGACCGTTGGGACAGGGAACCGGGGAGCTGTTTTTT
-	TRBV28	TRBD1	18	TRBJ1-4	CASSSPSSTGATNEKLFF	TGTGCCAGCAGTTCTCCCTCCTCCACAGGGGCAACTAATGAAAAACTGTTTTTT
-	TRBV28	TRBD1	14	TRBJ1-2	CASISTGPGYGYTF	TGTGCCAGCATCTCGACAGGGCCTGGCTATGGCTACACCTTC
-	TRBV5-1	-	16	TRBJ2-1	CASSFSGGSSYNEQFF	TGCGCCAGCAGCTTCTCAGGGGGGAGCTCCTACAATGAGCAGTTCTTC
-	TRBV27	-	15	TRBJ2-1	CASTTWSSPGNEQFF	TGTGCCAGCACCACGTGGAGCTCTCCCGGGAATGAGCAGTTCTTC
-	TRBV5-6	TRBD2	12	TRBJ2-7	CASSLSGGEQYF	TGTGCCAGCAGCTTGAGCGGGGGCGAGCAGTACTTC
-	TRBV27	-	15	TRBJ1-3	CASSSQGFSGNTIYF	TGTGCCAGCAGTAGCCAGGGGTTCTCTGGAAACACCATATATTTT
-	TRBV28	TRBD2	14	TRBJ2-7	CASSIGGSGYEQYF	TGTGCCAGCAGTATCGGGGGGAGTGGCTACGAGCAGTACTTC
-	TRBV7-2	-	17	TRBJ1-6	CASSSPGGGSYNSPLHF	TGTGCCAGCAGCTCACCTGGGGGGGGTTCCTATAATTCACCCCTCCACTTT
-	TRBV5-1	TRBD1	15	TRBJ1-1	CASSIQGARGTEAFF	TGCGCCAGCAGCATCCAGGGGGCCAGGGGAACTGAAGCTTTCTTT
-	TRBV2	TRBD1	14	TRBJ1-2	CASSEGTGIYGYTF	TGTGCCAGCAGTGAAGGGACAGGGATATATGGCTACACCTTC
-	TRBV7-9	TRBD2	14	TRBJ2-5	CASSASGMVETQYF	TGTGCCAGCAGTGCTAGCGGGATGGTTGAGACCCAGTACTTC
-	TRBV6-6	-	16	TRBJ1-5	CASSYSMGQSNQPQHF	TGTGCCAGCAGTTACTCGATGGGACAAAGCAATCAGCCCCAGCATTTT
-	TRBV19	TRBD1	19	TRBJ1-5	CASRGTADFSPRRNQPQHF	TGTGCCAGTAGGGGGACAGCCGACTTCTCGCCCCGTCGTAATCAGCCCCAGCATTTT
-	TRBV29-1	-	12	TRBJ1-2	CSVQGVVYGYTF	TGCAGCGTACAAGGGGTGGTCTATGGCTACACCTTC
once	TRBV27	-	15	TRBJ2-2	CASSWDSGNTGELFF	TGTGCCAGCAGTTGGGATAGCGGAAACACCGGGGAGCTGTTTTTT
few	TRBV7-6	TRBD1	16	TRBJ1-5	CASSLGTGGSNQPQHF	TGTGCCAGCAGCTTAGGGACAGGGGGAAGCAATCAGCCCCAGCATTTT
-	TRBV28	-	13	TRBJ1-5	CASTLGGNQPQHF	TGTGCCAGCACCTTGGGGGGGAATCAGCCCCAGCATTTT
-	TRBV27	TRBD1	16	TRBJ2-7	CASSLSMGDSSYEQYF	TGTGCCAGCAGTTTATCGATGGGGGACAGCTCCTACGAGCAGTACTTC
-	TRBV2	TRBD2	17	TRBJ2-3	CASIPKRLADSTDTQYF	TGTGCCAGCATCCCGAAGCGACTAGCGGATAGCACAGATACGCAGTATTTT